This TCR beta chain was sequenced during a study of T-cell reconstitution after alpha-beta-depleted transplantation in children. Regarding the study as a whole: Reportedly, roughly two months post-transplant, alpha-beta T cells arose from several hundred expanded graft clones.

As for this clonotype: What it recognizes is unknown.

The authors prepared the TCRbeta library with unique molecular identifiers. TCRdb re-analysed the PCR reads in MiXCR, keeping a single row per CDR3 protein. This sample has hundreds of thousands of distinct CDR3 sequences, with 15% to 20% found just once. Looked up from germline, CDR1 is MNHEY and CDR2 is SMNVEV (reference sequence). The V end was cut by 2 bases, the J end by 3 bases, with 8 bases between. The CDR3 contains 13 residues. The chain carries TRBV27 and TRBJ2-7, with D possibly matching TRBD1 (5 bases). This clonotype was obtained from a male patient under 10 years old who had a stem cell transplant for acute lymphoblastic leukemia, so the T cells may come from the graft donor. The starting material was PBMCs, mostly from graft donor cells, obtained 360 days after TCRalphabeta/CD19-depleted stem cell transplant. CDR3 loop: CASSLIQGYEQYF. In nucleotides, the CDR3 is TGTGCCAGCAGTTTAATCCAGGGCTACGAGCAGTACTTC.